This entry describes one T cell receptor (beta chain). UMI-labeled TRB cDNA libraries were prepared by 5' RACE. Reanalyzing the 5' RACE reads, TCRdb keeps one entry per CDR3 protein, without DNA. Its table records about 28,000 distinct CDR3 sequences. The CDR3 covers 17 residues. Per the germline V gene, CDR1 is LGHDT and CDR2 is YNNKEL (reference sequence). The data stem from a study of CXCR3-negative and CXCR3-positive naive CD8 T cells. The material sequenced was memory CD8+ T cells from blood. This sequence joins TRBV3-1 and TRBJ2-1. The TCR sequence derives from a human donor in good health. Some clones in this sample may be carry-over from other donors' samples. The CDR3 protein is CASSQDWADPVSNEQFF.